The 8 T cell receptor beta chains in this list originate from one sample, sequenced in a study of cytomegalovirus exposure and HLA in healthy donors. Primers for the PCR totalled 60 Vbeta and 13 Jbeta. Assay used: immunoSEQ multiplex PCR; TCRdb lists only in-frame clones, some missing. The top ten hold about 14% of the sample, which has more than 150,000 clones, 60% to 80% seen once. Material: PBMCs. These receptors came from a man over 45 in good health and CMV-seropositive.

This chain uses TRBV7-4 with TRBJ2-7; TRBD1 matches at 9 bases. This CDR3 is built from 17 residues. Germline V gene data show CDR1 as SGHVT and CDR2 as SQSDAQ. V was pared by 2 bases and J by 2 bases, with 10 bases of the junction left unmatched. The CDR3 sequence: CASSLCRTGEPPYEQYV. The CDR3 nucleotides read TGTGCCAGCAGCTTATGTCGGACAGGGGAACCCCCCTACGAGCAGTACGTC.

The chain recombines TRBV2 with TRBJ1-6; 9 nucleotides align to TRBD1. This CDR3 contains 19 residues. After removal of 2 bases from V and 1 base from J, the junction contained 9 bases not matched to a gene. The germline V gene encodes CDR1 SNHLY and CDR2 FYNNEI. Written as DNA, the CDR3 is TGTGCCAGCAGTGAACCCGACAGGGGGACGGGGTCCTATAATTCACCCCTCCACTTT. Amino acid sequence: CASSEPDRGTGSYNSPLHF.

The chain couples TRBV5-1 to TRBJ1-6, with 9 bases matching TRBD1. Unmatched junction bases numbered 6, after V lost 3 bases and J lost 5 bases. Germline CDR1 reads SGHRS; CDR2 reads YFSETQ. The CDR3 runs 16 residues. CDR3 protein: CASSSAGQGNNSPLHF. Written as DNA, the CDR3 is TGCGCCAGCAGCTCAGCGGGACAGGGTAATAATTCACCCCTCCACTTT.

As to this clone: Its ends do not fully match the called genes, so a read error is possible. This chain connects TRBV5-4 to TRBJ2-3; perhaps TRBD2 as D (7 bases). This CDR3 is 14 amino acids long. Looked up from germline, CDR1 is SGHNT and CDR2 is YYREEE (reference sequence). CDR3 amino acids: CASRLGGGEDTQYF. The CDR3, as DNA: TGTGCCAGCAGATTGGGGGGGGGCGAAGATACGCAGTATTTT.

The chain couples TRBV7-8 to TRBJ2-4; a possible D gene is TRBD1 (5 bases). Deletions cut 5 bases from V and 10 bases from J, with 24 bases between. This CDR3 region has 16 residues. Germline CDR1 reads SGHVS; CDR2 reads FQNEAQ. The CDR3 sequence: CASSADPGFPKQIQYF. The CDR3 bases are TGTGCCAGCAGCGCGGACCCAGGGTTTCCTAAACAGATTCAGTACTTC.

The V and J genes are TRBV29-1 and TRBJ2-1, with 9 bases fitting TRBD1. Per the germline V gene, CDR1 is SQVTM and CDR2 is ANQGSEA. With V trimmed by 6 bases and J by 6 bases, 3 bases remained unmatched. There are 12 residues in the CDR3. The CDR3 reads CSVLGQGNEQFF. Here the CDR3 DNA reads TGCAGCGTCTTGGGACAGGGCAATGAGCAGTTCTTC.

This rearrangement joins TRBV4-1 to TRBJ1-1; no clear D gene. Trimming cost V 1 base and J 3 bases, with 12 bases left between them. The germline V gene has CDR1 MGHRA and CDR2 YSYEKL. This CDR3 region has 15 residues. CDR3 protein: CASSQVERFDTEAFF. The CDR3 coding sequence is TGCGCCAGCAGCCAAGTCGAGCGGTTTGACACTGAAGCTTTCTTT.

About this clone: One end of the junction is discordant with germline, which a read error may explain. The gene calls are TRBV4-1 and TRBJ2-3, with D uncertain. Germline V gives CDR1 MGHRA, CDR2 YSYEKL. This CDR3 spans 15 amino acids. CDR3 DNA: TGCGCCAGCAGCCAAGACATCTCCAGCACAGATACGCGGTATTTT. Amino acid sequence: CASSQDISSTDTRYF.